The clone carrying this TCR beta chain occurred a few times. This sample stems from a study of technical replicates of blood from several donors. TCRdb keeps only in-frame clones here, not all; method: immunoSEQ multiplex PCR. The repertoire holds roughly 60,000 clones, with around nine tenths as singletons. This CDR3 is 14 amino acids long. With 1 base removed from V and 5 bases from J, the gap between germline ends came to 9 bases. Per germline, CDR1 LGHNA and CDR2 YNFKEQ. The chain links TRBV4-2 to TRBJ1-5; D is unresolved. The clonotype originates from a human donor in good health. Some clones in this sample may be carry-over from other donors' samples. Input material: PBMCs. The CDR3 loop is CASSQVREDQPQHF. DNA of the CDR3: TGTGCCAGCAGCCAAGTGAGGGAAGATCAGCCCCAGCATTTT.